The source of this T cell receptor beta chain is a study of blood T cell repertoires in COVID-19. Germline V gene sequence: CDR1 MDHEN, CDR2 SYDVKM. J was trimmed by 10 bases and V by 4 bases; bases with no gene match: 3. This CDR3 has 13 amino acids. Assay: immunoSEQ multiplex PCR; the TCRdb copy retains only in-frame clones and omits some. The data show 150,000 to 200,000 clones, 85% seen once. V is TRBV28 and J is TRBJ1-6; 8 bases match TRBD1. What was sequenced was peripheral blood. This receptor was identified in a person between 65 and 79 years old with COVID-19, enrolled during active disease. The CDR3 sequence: CASSSRGLSPLHF. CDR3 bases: TGTGCCAGCAGTTCCAGGGGGCTCTCACCCCTCCACTTT.